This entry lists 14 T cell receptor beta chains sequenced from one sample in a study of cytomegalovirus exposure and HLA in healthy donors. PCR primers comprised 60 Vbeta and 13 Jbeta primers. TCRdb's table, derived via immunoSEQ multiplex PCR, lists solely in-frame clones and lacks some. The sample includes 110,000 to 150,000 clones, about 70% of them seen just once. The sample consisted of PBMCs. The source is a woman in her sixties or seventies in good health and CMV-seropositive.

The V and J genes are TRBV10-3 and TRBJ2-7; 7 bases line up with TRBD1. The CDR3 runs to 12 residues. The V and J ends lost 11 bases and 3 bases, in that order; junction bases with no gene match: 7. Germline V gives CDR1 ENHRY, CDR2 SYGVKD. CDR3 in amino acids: CAVSTGDYEQYF. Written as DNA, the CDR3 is TGTGCCGTCTCTACAGGGGACTACGAGCAGTACTTC.

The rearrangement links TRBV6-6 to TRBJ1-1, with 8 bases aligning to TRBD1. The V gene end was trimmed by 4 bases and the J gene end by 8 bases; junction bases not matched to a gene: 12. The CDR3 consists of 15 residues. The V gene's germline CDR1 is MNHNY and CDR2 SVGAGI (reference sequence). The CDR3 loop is CASSSQDRGSGEAFF. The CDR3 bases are TGTGCCAGCAGTTCACAAGACAGGGGCTCAGGCGAAGCTTTCTTT.

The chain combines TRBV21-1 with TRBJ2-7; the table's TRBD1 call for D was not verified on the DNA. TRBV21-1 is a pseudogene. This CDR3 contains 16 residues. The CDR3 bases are TGTGCCAGCAGGACAGGGGTTGGATGTTTCCCCTACGAGCAGTACTTC. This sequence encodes CASRTGVGCFPYEQYF.

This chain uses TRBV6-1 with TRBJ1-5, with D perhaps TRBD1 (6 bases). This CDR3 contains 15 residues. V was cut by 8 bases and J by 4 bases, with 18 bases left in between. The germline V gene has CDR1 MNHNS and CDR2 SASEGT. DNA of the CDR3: TGTGCCAGCGAAACAGACAGGAAGGGGAATCAGCCCCAGCATTTT. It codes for CASETDRKGNQPQHF.

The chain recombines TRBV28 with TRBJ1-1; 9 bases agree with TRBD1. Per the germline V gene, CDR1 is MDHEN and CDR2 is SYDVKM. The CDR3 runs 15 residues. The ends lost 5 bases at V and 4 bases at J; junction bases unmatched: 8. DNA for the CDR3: TGTGCCAGCAGTCGGGCCGGGACAGGGTCCACTGAAGCTTTCTTT. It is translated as CASSRAGTGSTEAFF.

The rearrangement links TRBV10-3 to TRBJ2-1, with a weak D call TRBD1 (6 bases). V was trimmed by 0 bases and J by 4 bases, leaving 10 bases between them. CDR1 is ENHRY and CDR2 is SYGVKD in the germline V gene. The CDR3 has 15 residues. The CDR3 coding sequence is TGTGCCATCAGTGAGTCTGGAGACAGGTACAATGAGCAGTTCTTC. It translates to CAISESGDRYNEQFF.

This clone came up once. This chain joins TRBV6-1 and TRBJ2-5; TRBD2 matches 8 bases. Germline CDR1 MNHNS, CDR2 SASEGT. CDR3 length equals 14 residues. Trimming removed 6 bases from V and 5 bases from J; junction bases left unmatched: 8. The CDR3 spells CASRVGTGGETQYF. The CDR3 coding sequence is TGTGCCAGCAGGGTAGGGACGGGAGGGGAGACCCAGTACTTC.

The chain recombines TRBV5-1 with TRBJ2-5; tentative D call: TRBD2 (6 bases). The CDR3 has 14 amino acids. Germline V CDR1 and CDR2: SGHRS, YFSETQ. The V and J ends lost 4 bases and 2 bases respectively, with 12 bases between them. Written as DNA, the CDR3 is TGCGCCAGCAGCCCGGGACGGGGGCAAGAGACCCAGTACTTC. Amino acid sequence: CASSPGRGQETQYF.

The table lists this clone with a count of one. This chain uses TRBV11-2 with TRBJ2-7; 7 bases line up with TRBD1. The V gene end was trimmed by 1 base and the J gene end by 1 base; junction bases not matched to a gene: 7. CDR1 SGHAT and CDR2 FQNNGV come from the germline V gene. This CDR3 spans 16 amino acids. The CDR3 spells CASSLVPDRASYEQYF. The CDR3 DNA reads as TGTGCCAGCAGCTTAGTACCCGACAGGGCATCCTACGAGCAGTACTTC.

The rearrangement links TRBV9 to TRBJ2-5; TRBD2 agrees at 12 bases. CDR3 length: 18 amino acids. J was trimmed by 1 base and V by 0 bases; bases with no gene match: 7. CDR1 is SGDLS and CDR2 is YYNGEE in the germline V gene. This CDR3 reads CASSVGGLAGTSQETQYF. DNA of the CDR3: TGTGCCAGCAGCGTAGGGGGACTAGCGGGCACATCCCAAGAGACCCAGTACTTC. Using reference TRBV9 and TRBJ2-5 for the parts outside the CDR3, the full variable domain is DSGVTQTPKHLITATGQRVTLRCSPRSGDLSVYWYQQSLDQGLQFLIQYYNGEERAKGNILERFSAQQFPDLHSELNLSSLELGDSALYFCASSVGGLAGTSQETQYFGPGTRLLVL.

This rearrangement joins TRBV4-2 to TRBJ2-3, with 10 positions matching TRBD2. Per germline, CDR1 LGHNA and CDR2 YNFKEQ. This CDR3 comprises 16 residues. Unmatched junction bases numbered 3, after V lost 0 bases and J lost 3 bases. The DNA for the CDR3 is TGTGCCAGCAGCCAAGATCGTAGCGGGAGGACAGATACGCAGTATTTT. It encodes CASSQDRSGRTDTQYF.

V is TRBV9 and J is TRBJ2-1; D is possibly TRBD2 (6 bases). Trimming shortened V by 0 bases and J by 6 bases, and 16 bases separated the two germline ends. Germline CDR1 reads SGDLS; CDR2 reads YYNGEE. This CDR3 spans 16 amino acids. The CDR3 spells CASSVGGEAGSNEQFF. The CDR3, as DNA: TGTGCCAGCAGCGTAGGGGGGGAGGCAGGAAGCAATGAGCAGTTCTTC.

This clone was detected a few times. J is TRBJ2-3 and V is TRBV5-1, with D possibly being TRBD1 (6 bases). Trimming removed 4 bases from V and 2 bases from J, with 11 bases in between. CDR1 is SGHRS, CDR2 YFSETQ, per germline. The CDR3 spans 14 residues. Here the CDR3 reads CASSPGQYTDTQYF. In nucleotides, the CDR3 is TGCGCCAGCAGCCCCGGACAGTACACAGATACGCAGTATTTT.

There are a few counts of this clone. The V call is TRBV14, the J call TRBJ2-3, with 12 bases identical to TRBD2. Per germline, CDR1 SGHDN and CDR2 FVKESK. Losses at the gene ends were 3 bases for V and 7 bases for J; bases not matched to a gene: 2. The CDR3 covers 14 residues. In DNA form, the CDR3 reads TGTGCCAGCAGCCACCTAGCGGGAGGGTATACGCAGTATTTT. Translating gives CASSHLAGGYTQYF.